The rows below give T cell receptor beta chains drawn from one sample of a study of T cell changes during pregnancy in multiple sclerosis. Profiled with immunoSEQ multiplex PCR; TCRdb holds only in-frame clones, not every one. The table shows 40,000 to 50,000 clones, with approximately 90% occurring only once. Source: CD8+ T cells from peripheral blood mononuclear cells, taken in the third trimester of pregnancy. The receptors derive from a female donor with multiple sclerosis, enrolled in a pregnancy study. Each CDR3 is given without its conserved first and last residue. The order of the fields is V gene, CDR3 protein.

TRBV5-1,ASSLIAGGVLGNEQF
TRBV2,ASSGRENIQY
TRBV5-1,ASSPRQGFLTLAGQETQY
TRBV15,ATSSHWPSGQETQY
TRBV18,ASSRDREAF
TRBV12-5,ASGLGTGSNEQF
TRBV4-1,ASSYDFSGANVLT
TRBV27,ASSLVGRTEAF
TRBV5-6,ASSGGQDRYEQY
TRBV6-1,ASSEGVGGEETQY
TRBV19,ASSTTQGYEQY
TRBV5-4,ASSAGLGNGYT
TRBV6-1,ASSEGQSYNEQF
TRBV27,ASSMLTDRGFYNEQF
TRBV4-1,ASSQSTSGAKQF
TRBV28,ASSLSGTSNEQF
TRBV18,ASSLGGNTEAF
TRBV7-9,ASSLLAGLNTGELF
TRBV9,ASSVPTSGRSGELF
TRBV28,ASSFGGGRIQY
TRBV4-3,ASSPQGAHSPLH
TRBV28,ASSLSRELETQY
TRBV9,ASSVGDTLGEETQY
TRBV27,ASSLRDGSSYEQY
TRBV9,ASSRTGTHQETQY
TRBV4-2,ASSQDRTDTQY
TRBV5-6,ASSLLDRVYNEQF
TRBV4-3,ASSQDGRGYYGYT
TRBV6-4,ASSRDIGTGELF
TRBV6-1,ASRESQGAAYEQY
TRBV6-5,ASSSTELNTEAF
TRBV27,ASSIRDPNNNEQF
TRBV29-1,SVLGLAGVNEQF